Listed below are T cell receptor beta chains from one sample, sequenced in a study of blood T cell repertoires in COVID-19. Generated by immunoSEQ multiplex PCR, the TCRdb table keeps only in-frame clones and is missing some. The sample shows hundreds of thousands of clones, roughly nine tenths of them seen only once. The sample comprised peripheral blood. The source of these receptors is a woman aged 45 to 65 who had recovered from COVID-19. Each CDR3 is given with its conserved first and last residue. A D gene is named only where the DNA matches it firmly. Not every row has a clone size; where given, it reads once, few, many or a size class.

cdr3_nt cdr3_aa v_call clone_size j_call d_call
TGTGCCAGCAGTGATAAAGTAGCGGGGGGAGGAGATACGCAGTATTTT CASSDKVAGGGDTQYF TRBV6-1 NA TRBJ2-3 TRBD2
TGTGCCAGCAGCTCCATAACGGGGACAGGGACGAATCAGCCCCAGCATTTT CASSSITGTGTNQPQHF TRBV27 NA TRBJ1-5 TRBD1
TGTGCCAGCAGCAATTTAATTCGACAGGGTGAAGCTTTCTTT CASSNLIRQGEAFF TRBV7-2 NA TRBJ1-1 TRBD1
TGTGCCAGCTCACCCGGACAGGGGCCGTTGAACACTGAAGCTTTCTTT CASSPGQGPLNTEAFF TRBV18 NA TRBJ1-1 TRBD1
TGTGCCAGCAGCCCTACTAGCGGGTCCGGCGTGACGCAGTATTTT CASSPTSGSGVTQYF TRBV7-2 once TRBJ2-3 TRBD2
TGTGCCAGCAGCAACAGGGGGCTAGGCACAGATACGCAGTATTTT CASSNRGLGTDTQYF TRBV21-1 NA TRBJ2-3 NA
TGTGCCAGCAGCGTAGGTCACCTCGGGGTTCCTGAAGCTTTCTTT CASSVGHLGVPEAFF TRBV9 NA TRBJ1-1 NA
TGTGCCAGCAGTCCCTCTTCGGTAGCGGGGGTCGTCTCCTACGAGCAGTACTTC CASSPSSVAGVVSYEQYF TRBV27 NA TRBJ2-7 TRBD2
TGTGCCAGCAGCGGCGCCTCGACAGGCGCTACCGGGGAGCTGTTTTTT CASSGASTGATGELFF TRBV5-4 few TRBJ2-2 NA
TGTGCCAGCAGTCCGACAGGGCGCGGGACCACTGAAGCTTTCTTT CASSPTGRGTTEAFF TRBV6-5 once TRBJ1-1 TRBD1